This T cell receptor beta chain was recovered during a study of beta chain features in type 1 diabetes. Study at large: What patients shared with healthy donors was a similar profile of age, gender and cell yields. Over all samples combined, 90 million to 140 million sorted cells were examined. Whole-study findings and limits: All four CD4+ subsets from Type 1 diabetes patients carried moderately but significantly shorter TCRB CDR3s.

Trimming removed 4 bases at V and 7 bases at J, with 18 bases between. The length of the CDR3 is 15 residues. The germline gives CDR1 SGHRS, CDR2 YFSETQ. About this clone itself: Its antigen is still unknown.

Of the isolated RNA, all was reverse transcribed, and so the sequenced material was expressed TCRB transcripts. Libraries were prepared by immunoSEQ multiplex PCR; TCRdb keeps only in-frame clonotypes and omits some of them. The table includes hundreds of thousands of clones, 8% to 13% detected once. The rearrangement links TRBV5-1 to TRBJ2-1; tentatively, D is TRBD1 (6 bases). The sequence derives from a woman in her twenties or thirties in good health. The sequencing sample was made of naive CD4+ T cells from blood. The CDR3 DNA follows: TGCGCCAGCAGCCCAGGACTTTTAGACAGGAATGAGCAGTTCTTC. Translation gives CASSPGLLDRNEQFF.